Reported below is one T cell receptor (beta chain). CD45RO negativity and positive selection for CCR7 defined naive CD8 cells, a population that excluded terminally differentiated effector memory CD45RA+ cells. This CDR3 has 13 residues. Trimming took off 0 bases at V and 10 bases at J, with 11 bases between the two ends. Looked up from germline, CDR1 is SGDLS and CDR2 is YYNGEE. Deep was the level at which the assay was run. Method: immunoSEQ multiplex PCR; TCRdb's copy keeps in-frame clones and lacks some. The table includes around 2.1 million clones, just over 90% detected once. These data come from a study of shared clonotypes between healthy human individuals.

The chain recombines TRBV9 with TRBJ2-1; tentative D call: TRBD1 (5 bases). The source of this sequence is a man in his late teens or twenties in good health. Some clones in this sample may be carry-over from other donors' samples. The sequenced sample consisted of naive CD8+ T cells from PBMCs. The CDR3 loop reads CASSVEETVEQFF. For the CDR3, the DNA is TGTGCCAGCAGCGTAGAGGAGACAGTCGAGCAGTTCTTC.